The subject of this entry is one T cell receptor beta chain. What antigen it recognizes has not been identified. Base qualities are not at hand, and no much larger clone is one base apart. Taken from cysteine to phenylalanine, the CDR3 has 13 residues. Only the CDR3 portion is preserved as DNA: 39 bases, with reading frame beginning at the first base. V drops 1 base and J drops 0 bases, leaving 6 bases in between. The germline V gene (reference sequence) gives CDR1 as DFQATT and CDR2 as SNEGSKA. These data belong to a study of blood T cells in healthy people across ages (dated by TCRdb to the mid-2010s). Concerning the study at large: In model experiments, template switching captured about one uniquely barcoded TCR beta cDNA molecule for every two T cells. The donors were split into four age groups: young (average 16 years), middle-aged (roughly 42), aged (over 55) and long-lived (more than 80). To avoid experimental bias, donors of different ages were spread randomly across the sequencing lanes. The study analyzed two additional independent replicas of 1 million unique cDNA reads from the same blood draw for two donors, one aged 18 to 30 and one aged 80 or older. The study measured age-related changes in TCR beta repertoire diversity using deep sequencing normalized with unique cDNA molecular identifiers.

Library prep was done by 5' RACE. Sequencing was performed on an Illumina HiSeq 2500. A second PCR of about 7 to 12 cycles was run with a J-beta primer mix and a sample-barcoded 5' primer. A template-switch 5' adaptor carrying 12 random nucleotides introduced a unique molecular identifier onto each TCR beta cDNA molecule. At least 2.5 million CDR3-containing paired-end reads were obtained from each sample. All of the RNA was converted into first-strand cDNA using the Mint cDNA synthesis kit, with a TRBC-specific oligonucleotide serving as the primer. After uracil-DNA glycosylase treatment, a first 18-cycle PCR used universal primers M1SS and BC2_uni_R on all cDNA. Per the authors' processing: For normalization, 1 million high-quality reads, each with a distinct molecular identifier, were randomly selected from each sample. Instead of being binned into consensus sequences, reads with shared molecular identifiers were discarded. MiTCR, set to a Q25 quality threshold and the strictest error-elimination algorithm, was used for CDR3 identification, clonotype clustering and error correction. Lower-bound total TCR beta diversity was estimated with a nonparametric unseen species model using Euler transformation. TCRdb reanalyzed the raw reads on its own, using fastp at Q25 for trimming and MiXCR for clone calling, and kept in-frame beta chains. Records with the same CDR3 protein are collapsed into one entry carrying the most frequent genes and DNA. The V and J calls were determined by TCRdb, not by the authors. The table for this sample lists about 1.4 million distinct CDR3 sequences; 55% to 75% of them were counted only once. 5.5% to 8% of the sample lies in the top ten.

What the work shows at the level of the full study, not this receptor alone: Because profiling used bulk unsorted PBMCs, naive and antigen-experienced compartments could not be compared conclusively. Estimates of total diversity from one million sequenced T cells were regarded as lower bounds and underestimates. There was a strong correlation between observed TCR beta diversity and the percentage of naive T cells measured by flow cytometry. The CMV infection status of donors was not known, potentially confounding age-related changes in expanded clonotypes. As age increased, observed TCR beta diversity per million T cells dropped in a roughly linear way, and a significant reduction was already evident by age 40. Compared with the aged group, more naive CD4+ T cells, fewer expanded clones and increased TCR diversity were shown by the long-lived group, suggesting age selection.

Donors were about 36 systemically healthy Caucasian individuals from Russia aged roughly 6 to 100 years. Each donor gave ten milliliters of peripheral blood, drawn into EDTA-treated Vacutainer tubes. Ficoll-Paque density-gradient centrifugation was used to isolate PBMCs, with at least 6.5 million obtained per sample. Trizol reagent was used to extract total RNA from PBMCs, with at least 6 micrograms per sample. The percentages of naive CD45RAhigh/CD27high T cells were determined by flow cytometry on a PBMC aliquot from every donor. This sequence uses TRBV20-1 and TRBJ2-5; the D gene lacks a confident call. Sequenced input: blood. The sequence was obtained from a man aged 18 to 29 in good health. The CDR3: CSARVGYQETQYF. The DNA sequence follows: TGCAGTGCTAGAGTCGGGTACCAAGAGACCCAGTACTTC.